A single sample is the source of the 14 T cell receptor beta chains below, sequenced in a study of blood T cell repertoires in COVID-19. Clones were sequenced by immunoSEQ multiplex PCR, and TCRdb holds only the in-frame ones, with some missing. The data show some 280,000 clones, approximately 90% seen once. What was sequenced was peripheral blood. The receptors derive from an older woman with acute or convalescent COVID-19.

The gene calls are TRBV5-1 and TRBJ2-3, with 8 bases that match TRBD2. Unmatched junction bases numbered 11, after V lost 4 bases and J lost 1 base. Germline V gives CDR1 SGHRS, CDR2 YFSETQ. The CDR3 is 17 residues long. The CDR3, as DNA: TGCGCCAGCAGCCCTGGACTAGCCCATAGGGGCACAGATACGCAGTATTTT. This translates into CASSPGLAHRGTDTQYF.

The chain combines TRBV7-2 with TRBJ1-2; 7 nucleotides align to TRBD1. Germline loops: CDR1 SGHTA, CDR2 FQGNSA. Trimming at V came to 5 bases and at J to 6 bases, leaving 3 bases not matched to a gene. The CDR3 is 12 residues long. The CDR3 loop reads CASSPQGDGYTF. CDR3 DNA sequence: TGTGCCAGCAGCCCCCAGGGGGATGGCTACACCTTC.

The table lists this clone with a count of one. The genes are TRBV19 and TRBJ2-5; a possible D gene is TRBD1 (8 bases). The CDR3 extends over 14 amino acids. Germline CDR1 and CDR2: LNHDA and SQIVND (reference sequence). V lost 6 bases to trimming and J lost 6 bases, with 17 bases between them. This chain's CDR3 is CASRDRAGGQTQYF. The CDR3 DNA reads TGTGCCAGTAGGGACAGGGCCGGGGGGCAGACCCAGTACTTC.

This sequence joins TRBV5-1 and TRBJ2-2; 13 nucleotides align to TRBD2. Germline lookup yields CDR1 SGHRS and CDR2 YFSETQ. The V segment lost 4 bases and the J segment 7 bases; nucleotides outside the gene matches: 7. This CDR3 has 16 amino acids. The chain's CDR3 is CASSLSTSGGSGELFF. CDR3 bases: TGCGCCAGCAGCCTCTCGACTAGCGGGGGGAGCGGGGAGCTGTTTTTT.

This chain links TRBV28 with TRBJ1-1; D is perhaps TRBD1 (6 bases). This CDR3 contains 19 residues. Trimming removed 1 base from V and 1 base from J, with 22 bases in between. Per the germline V gene, CDR1 is MDHEN and CDR2 is SYDVKM. CDR3 residues: CASSLYRASWGHKNTEAFF. CDR3 sequence (DNA): TGTGCCAGCAGTTTATACAGGGCGTCATGGGGCCACAAGAACACTGAAGCTTTCTTT.

J is TRBJ2-3 and V is TRBV28, with 9 bases aligning to TRBD2. Germline trimming cut 7 bases from V and 0 bases from J; bases unmatched to any gene: 20. In germline, CDR1 is MDHEN, CDR2 SYDVKM. The CDR3 runs to 20 residues. In DNA form, the CDR3 reads TGTGCCAGCACCACCAATCAGCGGGGGGCATGGACCTTTAGCACAGATACGCAGTATTTT. Its translation: CASTTNQRGAWTFSTDTQYF. The full variable domain, in which reference TRBV28 and TRBJ2-3 provide the parts outside the CDR3, is DVKVTQSSRYLVKRTGEKVFLECVQDMDHENMFWYRQDPGLGLRLIYFSYDVKMKEKGDIPEGYSVSREKKERFSLILESASTNQTSMYLCASTTNQRGAWTFSTDTQYFGPGTRLTVL.

This sequence joins TRBV7-2 and TRBJ1-6; D possibly corresponds to TRBD1 (6 bases). With 5 bases removed from V and 2 bases from J, the gap between germline ends came to 10 bases. Germline V lookup: CDR1 SGHTA, CDR2 FQGNSA. The CDR3 has 15 residues. The CDR3 sequence is CASSNRDTYNSPLHF. In nucleotides, the CDR3 is TGTGCCAGCAGCAATCGGGACACCTATAATTCACCCCTCCACTTT.

This clone was seen only once. The gene calls are TRBV4-3 and TRBJ1-1; perhaps TRBD1 as D (5 bases). This CDR3 has 13 residues. Germline V CDR1 and CDR2: LGHNA, YSLEER. The V gene lost 1 base and the J gene lost 5 bases, with 8 bases spanning the gap. This CDR3 reads CASSQGGETEAFF. The CDR3 nucleotides are TGCGCCAGCAGCCAAGGGGGGGAGACTGAAGCTTTCTTT.

CDR3 sequence (DNA): TGTGCCAGCAGTTACCGGGGTCCAGAGACCCAGTACTTC. It encodes CASSYRGPETQYF. This chain connects TRBV6-2 or TRBV6-3 to TRBJ2-5, with D possibly being TRBD2 (5 bases). The V end was cut by 2 bases, the J end by 4 bases, with 8 bases between. Germline V gene lookup returns CDR1 MNHEY and CDR2 SVGEGT. The CDR3 covers 13 residues.

V gene TRBV10-3 combines with J gene TRBJ1-1; 7 bases agree with TRBD1. CDR3 length: 16 residues. J lost 8 bases, V lost 1 base, and 13 bases had no gene match. Germline assignment: CDR1 ENHRY and CDR2 SYGVKD. The DNA of the CDR3 is TGTGCCATCAGTGAGTTCCATCTTAACGGGACAGAAGAAGCTTTCTTT. Amino acids: CAISEFHLNGTEEAFF.

This clone has only a few counts. This chain uses TRBV10-3 with TRBJ2-7; the match to TRBD1 covers 7 bases. CDR3 length equals 14 residues. Germline lookup yields CDR1 ENHRY and CDR2 SYGVKD. V was pared by 2 bases and J by 4 bases, with 5 bases of the junction left unmatched. The CDR3 nucleotides read TGTGCCATCAGTGAGAAGGACAGGATGTACGAGCAGTACTTC. Translation gives CAISEKDRMYEQYF.

The chain is built from TRBV5-4 and TRBJ1-2; no definite D call. The CDR3 consists of 14 residues. V gave up 1 base and J gave up 4 bases, with 11 bases separating them. Germline assignment: CDR1 SGHNT and CDR2 YYREEE (reference sequence). The CDR3 reads CASSLSPRLYGYTF. The CDR3 nucleotides read TGTGCCAGCAGCTTGAGCCCCCGACTCTATGGCTACACCTTC. Drawing the rest from reference TRBV5-4 and TRBJ1-2, the complete variable domain is ETGVTQSPTHLIKTRGQQVTLRCSSQSGHNTVSWYQQALGQGPQFIFQYYREEENGRGNFPPRFSGLQFPNYSSELNVNALELDDSALYLCASSLSPRLYGYTFGSGTRLTVV.

V and J are TRBV6-4 and TRBJ2-7, with 10 bases identical to TRBD1. V was clipped by 5 bases and J by 1 base; unmatched bases: 8. Germline values: CDR1 MRHNA, CDR2 SNTAGT. The CDR3 length is 16 residues. Here the CDR3 DNA reads TGTGCCAGCAGTTTAAAACGGGACAGGGGATCCTACGAGCAGTACTTC. Protein: CASSLKRDRGSYEQYF.

The chain carries TRBV21-1 and TRBJ2-7; the table's D call, TRBD2, was not checked against the DNA. TRBV21-1 is given as a pseudogene. This CDR3 region has 17 residues. The CDR3 here is CASSKAGASGFSYEQYF. In DNA form, the CDR3 reads TGTGCCAGCAGCAAAGCGGGGGCTAGCGGGTTTTCCTACGAGCAGTACTTC.